This T cell receptor beta chain was captured in a study of T cells in Graves' hyperthyroidism and ophthalmopathy. In its sample, this clonotype was seen many times. The antigen is undetermined. Study-wide findings and caveats: Among clonotypes expanded in thyroid above 0.001, most were also found in blood.

The CDR3 loop spans 15 amino acids. The V gene's germline CDR1 is KGHSH and CDR2 LQKENI. V was trimmed by 0 bases and J by 2 bases, leaving 10 bases between them. There were TCR beta CDR3 regions amplified from RNA transcripts. HTBI primers were used for first-round RT-PCR of the TCR CDR3. TCRdb ran MiXCR on the multiplex PCR reads and lists one entry per CDR3 protein. This sample carries around 300,000 distinct CDR3 sequences, 13% of them seen once, and the ten largest clones take approximately 7.8%. The receptor was isolated from a woman in her 30s with Graves' hyperthyroidism that later progressed to Graves' ophthalmopathy. Source material: blood. J is TRBJ2-5 and V is TRBV18; D not certain. In nucleotides, the CDR3 is TGTGCCAGCTCACCACCGACCAGTCGGCAAGAGACCCAGTACTTC. Its translation is CASSPPTSRQETQYF.